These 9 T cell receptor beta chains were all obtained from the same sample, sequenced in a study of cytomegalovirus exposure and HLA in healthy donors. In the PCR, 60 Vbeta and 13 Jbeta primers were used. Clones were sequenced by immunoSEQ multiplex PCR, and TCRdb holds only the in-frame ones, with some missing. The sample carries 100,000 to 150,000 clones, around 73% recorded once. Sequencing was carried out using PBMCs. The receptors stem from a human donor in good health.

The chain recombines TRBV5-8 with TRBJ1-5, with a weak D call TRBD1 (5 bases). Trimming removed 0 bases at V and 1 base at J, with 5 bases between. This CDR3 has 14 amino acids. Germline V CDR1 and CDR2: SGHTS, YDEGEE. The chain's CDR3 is CASSLGTSNQPQHF. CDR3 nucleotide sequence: TGTGCCAGCAGCTTGGGGACAAGCAATCAGCCCCAGCATTTT.

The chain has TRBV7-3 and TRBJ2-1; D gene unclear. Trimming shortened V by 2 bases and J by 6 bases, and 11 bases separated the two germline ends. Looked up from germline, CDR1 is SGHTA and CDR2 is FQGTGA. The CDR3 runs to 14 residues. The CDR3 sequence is CASSLSGSSNEQFF. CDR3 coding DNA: TGTGCCAGCAGCTTATCGGGTAGCAGCAATGAGCAGTTCTTC.

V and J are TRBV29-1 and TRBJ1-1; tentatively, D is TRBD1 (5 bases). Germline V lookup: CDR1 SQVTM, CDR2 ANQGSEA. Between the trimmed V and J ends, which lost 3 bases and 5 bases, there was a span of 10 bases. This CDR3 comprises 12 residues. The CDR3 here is CSVEGGDTEAFF. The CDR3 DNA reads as TGCAGCGTTGAGGGGGGGGATACTGAAGCTTTCTTT.

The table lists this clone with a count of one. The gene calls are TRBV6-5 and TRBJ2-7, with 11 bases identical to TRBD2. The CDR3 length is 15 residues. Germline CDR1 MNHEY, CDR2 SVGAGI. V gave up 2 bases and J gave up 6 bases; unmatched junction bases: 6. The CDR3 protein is CASSYAASGGLEQYF. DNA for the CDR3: TGTGCCAGCAGTTACGCGGCTAGCGGGGGGCTCGAGCAGTACTTC.

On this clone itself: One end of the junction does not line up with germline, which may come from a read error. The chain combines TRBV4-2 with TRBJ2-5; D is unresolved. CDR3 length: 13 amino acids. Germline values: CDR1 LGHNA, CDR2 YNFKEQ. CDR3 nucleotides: TGTGCCAGCAGCTTGCGACCCGGAGAGGCCCAGTACTTC. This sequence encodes CASSLRPGEAQYF.

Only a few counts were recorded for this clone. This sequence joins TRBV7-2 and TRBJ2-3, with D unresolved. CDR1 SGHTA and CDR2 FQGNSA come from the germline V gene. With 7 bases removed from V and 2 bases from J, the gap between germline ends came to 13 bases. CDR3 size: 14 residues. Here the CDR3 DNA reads TGTGCCAGCATCGCCGGAGACCTCACAGATACGCAGTATTTT. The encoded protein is CASIAGDLTDTQYF.

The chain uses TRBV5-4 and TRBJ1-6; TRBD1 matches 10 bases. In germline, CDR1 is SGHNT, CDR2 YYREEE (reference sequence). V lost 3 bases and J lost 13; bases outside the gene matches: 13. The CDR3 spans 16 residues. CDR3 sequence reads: CASSSDRTGGTNPLHF. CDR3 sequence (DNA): TGTGCCAGCAGCTCAGATCGGACAGGGGGGACGAATCCCCTCCACTTT.

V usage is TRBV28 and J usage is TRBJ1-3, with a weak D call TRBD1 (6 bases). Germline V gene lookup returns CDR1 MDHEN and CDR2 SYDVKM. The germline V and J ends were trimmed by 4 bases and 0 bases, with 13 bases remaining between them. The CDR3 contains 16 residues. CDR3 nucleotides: TGTGCCAGCAGTTCCCGTAGGGGGAGCTCTGGAAACACCATATATTTT. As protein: CASSSRRGSSGNTIYF.

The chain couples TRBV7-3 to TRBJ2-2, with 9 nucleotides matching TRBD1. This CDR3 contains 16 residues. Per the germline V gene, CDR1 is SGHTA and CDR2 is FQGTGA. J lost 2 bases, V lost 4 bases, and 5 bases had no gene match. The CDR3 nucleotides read TGTGCCAGCAGCTCCCCGGGACAGGGCAACACCGGGGAGCTGTTTTTT. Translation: CASSSPGQGNTGELFF. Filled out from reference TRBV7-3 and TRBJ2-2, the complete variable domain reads GAGVSQTPSNKVTEKGKYVELRCDPISGHTALYWYRQSLGQGPEFLIYFQGTGAADDSGLPNDRFFAVRPEGSVSTLKIQRTERGDSAVYLCASSSPGQGNTGELFFGEGSRLTVL.